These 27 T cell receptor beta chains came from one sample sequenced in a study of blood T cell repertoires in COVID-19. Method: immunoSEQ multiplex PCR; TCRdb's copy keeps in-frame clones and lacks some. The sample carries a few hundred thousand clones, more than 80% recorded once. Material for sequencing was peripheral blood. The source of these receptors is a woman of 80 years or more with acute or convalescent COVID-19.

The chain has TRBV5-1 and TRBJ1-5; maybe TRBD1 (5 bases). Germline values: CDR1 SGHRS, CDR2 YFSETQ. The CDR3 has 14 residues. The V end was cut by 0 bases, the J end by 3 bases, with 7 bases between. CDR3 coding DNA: TGCGCCAGCAGCTTGGGACAGTACAATCAGCCCCAGCATTTT. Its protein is CASSLGQYNQPQHF. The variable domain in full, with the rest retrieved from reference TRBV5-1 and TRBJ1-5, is KAGVTQTPRYLIKTRGQQVTLSCSPISGHRSVSWYQQTPGQGLQFLFEYFSETQRNKGNFPGRFSGRQFSNSRSEMNVSTLELGDSALYLCASSLGQYNQPQHFGDGTRLSIL.

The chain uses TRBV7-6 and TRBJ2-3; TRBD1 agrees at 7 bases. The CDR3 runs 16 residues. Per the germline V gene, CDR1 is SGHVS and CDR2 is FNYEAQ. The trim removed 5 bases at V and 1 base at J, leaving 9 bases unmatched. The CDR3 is CASSTQQGSGTDTQYF. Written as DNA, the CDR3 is TGTGCCAGCAGCACGCAACAGGGGTCCGGCACAGATACGCAGTATTTT.

CDR3 nucleotide sequence: TGTGCCATCCGGCGGGAGAGGGACACCGGGGAGCTGTTTTTT. The encoded protein is CAIRRERDTGELFF. J is TRBJ2-2 and V is TRBV10-3; 7 bases agree with TRBD2. CDR1 ENHRY and CDR2 SYGVKD come from the germline V gene. J gave up 3 bases and V 8 bases, and 6 bases lay outside the gene matches. The CDR3 totals 14 residues.

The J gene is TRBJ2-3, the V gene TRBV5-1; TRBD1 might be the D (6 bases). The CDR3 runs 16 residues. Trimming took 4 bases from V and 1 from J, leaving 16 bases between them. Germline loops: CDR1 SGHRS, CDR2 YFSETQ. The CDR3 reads CASSRRQVGGTDTQYF. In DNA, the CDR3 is TGCGCCAGCAGCCGCAGACAGGTCGGGGGCACAGATACGCAGTATTTT.

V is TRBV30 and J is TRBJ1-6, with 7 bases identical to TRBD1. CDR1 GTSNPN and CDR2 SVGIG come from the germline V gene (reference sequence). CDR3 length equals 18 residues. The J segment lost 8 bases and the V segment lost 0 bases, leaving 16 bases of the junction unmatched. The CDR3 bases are TGTGCCTGGAGTGTTAACGTTTTTACAGGGGATTTTCATTCACCCCTCCACTTT. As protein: CAWSVNVFTGDFHSPLHF. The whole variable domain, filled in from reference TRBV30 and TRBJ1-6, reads SQTIHQWPATLVQPVGSPLSLECTVEGTSNPNLYWYRQAAGRGLQLLFYSVGIGQISSEVPQNLSASRPQDRQFILSSKKLLLSDSGFYLCAWSVNVFTGDFHSPLHFGNGTRLTVT.

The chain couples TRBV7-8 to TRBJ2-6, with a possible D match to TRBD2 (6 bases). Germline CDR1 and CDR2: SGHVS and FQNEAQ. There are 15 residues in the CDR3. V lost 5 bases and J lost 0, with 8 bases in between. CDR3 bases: TGTGCCAGCAGCCCCGGGGGCTCTGGGGCCAACGTCCTGACTTTC. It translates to CASSPGGSGANVLTF.

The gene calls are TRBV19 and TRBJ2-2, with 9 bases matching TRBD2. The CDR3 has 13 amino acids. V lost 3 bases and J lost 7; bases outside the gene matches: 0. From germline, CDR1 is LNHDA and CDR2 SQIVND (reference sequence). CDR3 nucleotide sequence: TGTGCCAGTAGTATGACTAGCGGCGGGGAGCTGTTTTTT. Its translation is CASSMTSGGELFF.

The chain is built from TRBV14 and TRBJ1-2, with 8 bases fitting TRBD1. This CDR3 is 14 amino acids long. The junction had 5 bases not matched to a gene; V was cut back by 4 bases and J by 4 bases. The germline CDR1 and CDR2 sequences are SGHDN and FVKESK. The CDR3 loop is CASSPSGTGYGYTF. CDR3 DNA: TGTGCCAGCAGCCCGAGTGGGACAGGCTATGGCTACACCTTC.

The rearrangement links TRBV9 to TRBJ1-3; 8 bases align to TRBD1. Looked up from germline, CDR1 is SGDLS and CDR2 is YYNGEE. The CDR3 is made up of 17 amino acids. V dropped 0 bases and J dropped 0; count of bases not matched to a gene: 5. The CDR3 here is CASSVGTGTGSGNTIYF. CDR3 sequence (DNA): TGTGCCAGCAGCGTAGGGACAGGGACAGGCTCTGGAAACACCATATATTTT. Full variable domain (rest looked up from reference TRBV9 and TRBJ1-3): DSGVTQTPKHLITATGQRVTLRCSPRSGDLSVYWYQQSLDQGLQFLIQYYNGEERAKGNILERFSAQQFPDLHSELNLSSLELGDSALYFCASSVGTGTGSGNTIYFGEGSWLTVV.

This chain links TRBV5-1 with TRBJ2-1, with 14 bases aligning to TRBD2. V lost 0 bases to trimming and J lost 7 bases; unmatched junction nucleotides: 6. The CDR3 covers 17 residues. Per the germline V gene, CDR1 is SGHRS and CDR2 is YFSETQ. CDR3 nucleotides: TGCGCCAGCAGCTTGGGACTAGCGGGAGGGTTGGGTAATGAGCAGTTCTTC. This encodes CASSLGLAGGLGNEQFF.

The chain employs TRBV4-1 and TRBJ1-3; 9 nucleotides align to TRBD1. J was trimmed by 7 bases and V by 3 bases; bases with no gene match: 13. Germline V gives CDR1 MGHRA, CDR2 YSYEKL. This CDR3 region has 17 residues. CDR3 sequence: CASSHTRDRVLGNTIYF. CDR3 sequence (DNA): TGCGCCAGCAGCCACACCCGGGACAGGGTTTTGGGCAACACCATATATTTT.

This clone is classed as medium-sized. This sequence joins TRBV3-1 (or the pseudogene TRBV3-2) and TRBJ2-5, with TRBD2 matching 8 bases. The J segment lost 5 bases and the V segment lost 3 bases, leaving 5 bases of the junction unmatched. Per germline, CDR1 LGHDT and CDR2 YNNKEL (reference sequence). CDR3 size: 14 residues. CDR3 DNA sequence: TGTGCCAGCAGCCAGGGCGGGGGGATGGAGACCCAGTACTTC. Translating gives CASSQGGGMETQYF.

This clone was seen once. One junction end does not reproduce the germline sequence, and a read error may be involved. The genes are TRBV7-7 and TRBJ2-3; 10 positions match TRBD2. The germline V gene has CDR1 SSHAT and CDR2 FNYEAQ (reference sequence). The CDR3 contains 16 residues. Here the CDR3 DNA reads TGTGCTAGCAGCCAAATTACTAGCGGGAACACAGATACGCAGTATTTT. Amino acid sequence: CASSQITSGNTDTQYF.

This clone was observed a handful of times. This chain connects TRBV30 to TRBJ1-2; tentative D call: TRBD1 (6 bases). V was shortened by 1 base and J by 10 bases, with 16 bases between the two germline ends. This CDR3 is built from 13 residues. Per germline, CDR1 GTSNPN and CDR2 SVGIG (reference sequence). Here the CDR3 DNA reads TGTGCCTGGAGTGAACAGGGTTCCGGGGACTACACCTTC. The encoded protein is CAWSEQGSGDYTF.

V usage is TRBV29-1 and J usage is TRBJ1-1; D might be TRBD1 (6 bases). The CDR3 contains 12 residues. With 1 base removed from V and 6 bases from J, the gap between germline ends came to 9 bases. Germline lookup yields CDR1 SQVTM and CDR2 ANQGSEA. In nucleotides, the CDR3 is TGCAGCGTTGAAGGGACAGTCGCTGAAGCTTTCTTT. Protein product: CSVEGTVAEAFF.

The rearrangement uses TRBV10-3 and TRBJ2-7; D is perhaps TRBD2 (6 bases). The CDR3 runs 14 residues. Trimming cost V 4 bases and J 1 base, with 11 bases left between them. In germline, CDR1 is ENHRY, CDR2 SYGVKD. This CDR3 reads CAISALALSYEQYF. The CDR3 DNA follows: TGTGCCATCAGTGCCCTAGCGCTTTCCTACGAGCAGTACTTC.

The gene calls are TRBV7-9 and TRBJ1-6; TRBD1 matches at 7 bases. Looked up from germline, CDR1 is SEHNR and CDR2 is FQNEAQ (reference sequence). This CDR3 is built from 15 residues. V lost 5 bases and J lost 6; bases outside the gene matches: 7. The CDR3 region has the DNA TGTGCCAGCAGCCAGCAGACAGGGCGTAATTCACCCCTCCACTTT. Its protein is CASSQQTGRNSPLHF.

The DNA of the CDR3 is TGTGCCAGCAGCCTTCGGGACAGGGCTAGCTCCTACGAGCAGTACTTC. Its protein product is CASSLRDRASSYEQYF. The chain uses TRBV11-2 and TRBJ2-7, with 9 bases matching TRBD1. The germline gives CDR1 SGHAT, CDR2 FQNNGV. Trimming took 5 bases from V and 0 from J; bases not matched to a gene: 8. The CDR3 has 16 amino acids.

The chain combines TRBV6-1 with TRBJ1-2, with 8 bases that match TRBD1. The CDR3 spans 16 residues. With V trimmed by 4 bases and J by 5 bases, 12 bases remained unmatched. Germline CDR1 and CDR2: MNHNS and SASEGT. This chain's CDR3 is CASSAPEQGAGYGYTF. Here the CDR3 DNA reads TGTGCCAGCAGTGCCCCTGAGCAGGGGGCGGGTTATGGCTACACCTTC.

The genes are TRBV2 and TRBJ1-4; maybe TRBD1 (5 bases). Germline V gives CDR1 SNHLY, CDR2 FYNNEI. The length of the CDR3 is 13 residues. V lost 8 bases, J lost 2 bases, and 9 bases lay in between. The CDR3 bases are TGTGCCAGCCAGACAGCCACTAATGAAAAACTGTTTTTT. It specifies CASQTATNEKLFF.

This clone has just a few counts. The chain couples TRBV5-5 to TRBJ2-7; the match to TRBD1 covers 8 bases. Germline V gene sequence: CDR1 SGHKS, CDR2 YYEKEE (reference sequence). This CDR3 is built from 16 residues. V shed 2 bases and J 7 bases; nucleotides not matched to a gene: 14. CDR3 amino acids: CASSFLPGQETGEQYF. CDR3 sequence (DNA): TGTGCCAGCAGCTTTCTACCGGGACAGGAGACTGGTGAGCAGTACTTC.

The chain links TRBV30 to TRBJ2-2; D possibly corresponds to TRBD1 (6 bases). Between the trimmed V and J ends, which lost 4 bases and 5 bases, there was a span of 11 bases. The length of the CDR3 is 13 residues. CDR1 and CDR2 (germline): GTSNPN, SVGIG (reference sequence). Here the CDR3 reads CAWTGVPTGELFF. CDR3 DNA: TGTGCCTGGACAGGGGTGCCAACCGGGGAGCTGTTTTTT.

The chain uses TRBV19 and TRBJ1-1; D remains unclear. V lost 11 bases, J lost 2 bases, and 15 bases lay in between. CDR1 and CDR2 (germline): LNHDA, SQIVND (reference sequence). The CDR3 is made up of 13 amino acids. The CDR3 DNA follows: TGTGCCGCCCTCGGCACGGGTAACACTGAAGCTTTCTTT. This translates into CAALGTGNTEAFF.

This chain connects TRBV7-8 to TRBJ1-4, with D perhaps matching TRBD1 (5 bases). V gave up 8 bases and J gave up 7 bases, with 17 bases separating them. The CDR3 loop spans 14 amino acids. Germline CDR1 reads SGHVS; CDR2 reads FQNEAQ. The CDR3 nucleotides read TGTGCCAGCGGCCTCGGGGGGAGGGGTGAAAAACTGTTTTTT. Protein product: CASGLGGRGEKLFF.

CDR3 DNA: TGTGCCAGCAGCGGGGCGCGGCAGGGTTGGACAGATACGCAGTATTTT. It translates to CASSGARQGWTDTQYF. The J gene is TRBJ2-3, the V gene TRBV9; maybe TRBD1 (5 bases). V lost 3 bases and J 3 bases, leaving 17 bases between the germline ends. Germline CDR1 SGDLS, CDR2 YYNGEE. This CDR3 comprises 16 residues.

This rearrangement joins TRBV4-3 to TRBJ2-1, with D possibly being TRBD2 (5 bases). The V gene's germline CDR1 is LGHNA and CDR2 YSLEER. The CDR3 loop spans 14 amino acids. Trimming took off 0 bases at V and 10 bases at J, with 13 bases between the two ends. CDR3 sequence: CASSQDPGSREQFF. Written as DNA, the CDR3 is TGCGCCAGCAGCCAAGATCCGGGGTCTCGAGAGCAGTTCTTC.

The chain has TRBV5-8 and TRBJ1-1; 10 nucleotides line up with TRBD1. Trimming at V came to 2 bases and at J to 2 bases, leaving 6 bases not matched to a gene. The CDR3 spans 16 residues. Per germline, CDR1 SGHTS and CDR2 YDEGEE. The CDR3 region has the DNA TGTGCCAGCAGCTTAGACAGGGGGCTAACTAACACTGAAGCTTTCTTT. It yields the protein CASSLDRGLTNTEAFF.